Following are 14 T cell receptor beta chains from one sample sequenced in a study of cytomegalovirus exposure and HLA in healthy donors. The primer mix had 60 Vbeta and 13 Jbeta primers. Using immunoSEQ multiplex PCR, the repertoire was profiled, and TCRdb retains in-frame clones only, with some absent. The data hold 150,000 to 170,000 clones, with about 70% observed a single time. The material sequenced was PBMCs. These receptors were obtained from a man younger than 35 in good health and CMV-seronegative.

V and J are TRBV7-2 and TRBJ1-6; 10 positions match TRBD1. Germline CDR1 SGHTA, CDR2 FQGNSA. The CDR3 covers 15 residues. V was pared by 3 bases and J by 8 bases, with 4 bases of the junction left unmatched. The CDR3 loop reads CASSLTGGADSPLHF. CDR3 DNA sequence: TGTGCCAGCAGCTTGACAGGGGGCGCGGATTCACCCCTCCACTTT.

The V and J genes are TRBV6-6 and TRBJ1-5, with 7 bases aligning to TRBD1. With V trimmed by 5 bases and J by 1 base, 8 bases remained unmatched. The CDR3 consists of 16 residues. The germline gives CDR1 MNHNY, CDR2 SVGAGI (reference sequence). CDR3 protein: CASSLRTGGSNQPQHF. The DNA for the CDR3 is TGTGCCAGCAGTCTGCGGACAGGTGGAAGCAATCAGCCCCAGCATTTT.

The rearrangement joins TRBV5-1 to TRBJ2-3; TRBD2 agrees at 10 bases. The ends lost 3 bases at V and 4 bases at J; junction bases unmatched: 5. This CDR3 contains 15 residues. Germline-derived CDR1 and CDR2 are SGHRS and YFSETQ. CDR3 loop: CASSSLAGRPDTQYF. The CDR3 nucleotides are TGCGCCAGCAGCTCACTAGCGGGGCGGCCAGATACGCAGTATTTT.

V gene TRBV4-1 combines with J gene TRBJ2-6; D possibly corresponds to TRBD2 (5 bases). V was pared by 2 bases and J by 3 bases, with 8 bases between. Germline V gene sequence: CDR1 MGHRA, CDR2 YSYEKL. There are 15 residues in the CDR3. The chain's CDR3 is CASSQHRGGANVLTF. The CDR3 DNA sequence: TGCGCCAGCAGCCAACACCGGGGTGGGGCCAACGTCCTGACTTTC.

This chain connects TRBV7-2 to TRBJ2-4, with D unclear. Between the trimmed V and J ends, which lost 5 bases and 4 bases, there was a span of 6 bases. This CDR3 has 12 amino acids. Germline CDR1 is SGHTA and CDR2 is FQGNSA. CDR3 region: CASSPSKNIQYF. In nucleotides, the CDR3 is TGTGCCAGCAGCCCGTCGAAAAACATTCAGTACTTC.

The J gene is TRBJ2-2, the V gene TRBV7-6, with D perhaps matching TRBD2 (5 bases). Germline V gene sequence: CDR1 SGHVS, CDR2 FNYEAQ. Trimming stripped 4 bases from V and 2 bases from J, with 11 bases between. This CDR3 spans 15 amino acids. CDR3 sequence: CASSSPRTNTGELFF. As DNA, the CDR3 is TGTGCCAGCAGCTCGCCGAGGACTAACACCGGGGAGCTGTTTTTT.

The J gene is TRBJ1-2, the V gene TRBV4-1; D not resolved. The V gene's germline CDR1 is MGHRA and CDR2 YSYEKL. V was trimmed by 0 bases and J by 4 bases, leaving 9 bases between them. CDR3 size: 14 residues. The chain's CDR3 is CASSQDETPYGYTF. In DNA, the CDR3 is TGCGCCAGCAGCCAAGATGAGACACCCTATGGCTACACCTTC.

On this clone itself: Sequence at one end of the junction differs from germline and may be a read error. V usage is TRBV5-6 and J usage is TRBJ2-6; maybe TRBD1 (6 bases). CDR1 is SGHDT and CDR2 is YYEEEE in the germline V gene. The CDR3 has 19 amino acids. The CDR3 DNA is TGTGCCAGCAGCGAGATGACCGGGACACCCACTTCTTGGGCCAACGGCCTGACTTTC. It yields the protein CASSEMTGTPTSWANGLTF. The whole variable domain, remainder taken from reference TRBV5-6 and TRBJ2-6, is DAGVTQSPTHLIKTRGQQVTLRCSPKSGHDTVSWYQQALGQGPQFIFQYYEEEERQRGNFPDRFSGHQFPNYSSELNVNALLLGDSALYLCASSEMTGTPTSWANGLTFGAGSRLTVL.

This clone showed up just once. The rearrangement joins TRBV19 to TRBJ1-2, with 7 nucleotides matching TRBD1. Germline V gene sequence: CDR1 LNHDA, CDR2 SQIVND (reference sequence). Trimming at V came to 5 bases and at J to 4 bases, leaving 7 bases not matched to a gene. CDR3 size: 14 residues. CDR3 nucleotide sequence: TGTGCCAGTAGTCCTCAACAGGGGCCCTATGGCTACACCTTC. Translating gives CASSPQQGPYGYTF.

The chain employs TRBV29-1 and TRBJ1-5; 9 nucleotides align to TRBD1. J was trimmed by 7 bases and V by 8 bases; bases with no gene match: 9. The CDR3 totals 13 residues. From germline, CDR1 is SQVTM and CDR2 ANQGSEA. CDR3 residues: CSFRTGEGQPQHF. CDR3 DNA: TGCAGCTTCCGGACAGGGGAAGGCCAGCCCCAGCATTTT. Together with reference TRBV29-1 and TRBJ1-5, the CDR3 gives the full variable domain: SAVISQKPSRDICQRGTSLTIQCQVDSQVTMMFWYRQQPGQSLTLIATANQGSEATYESGFVIDKFPISRPNLTFSTLTVSNMSPEDSSIYLCSFRTGEGQPQHFGDGTRLSIL.

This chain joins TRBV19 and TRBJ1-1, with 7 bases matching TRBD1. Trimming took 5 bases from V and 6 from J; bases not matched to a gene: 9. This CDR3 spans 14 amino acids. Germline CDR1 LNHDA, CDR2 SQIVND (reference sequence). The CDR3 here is CASSLLNRGSEAFF. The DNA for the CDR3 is TGTGCCAGTAGTTTGCTGAACAGGGGTTCTGAAGCTTTCTTT.

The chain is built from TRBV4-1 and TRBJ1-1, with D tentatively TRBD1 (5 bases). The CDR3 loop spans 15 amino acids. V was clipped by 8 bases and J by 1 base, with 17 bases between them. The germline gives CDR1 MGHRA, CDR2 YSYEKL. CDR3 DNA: TGCGCCAGCGGCGAAAAAACAGGCGGGAACACTGAAGCTTTCTTT. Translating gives CASGEKTGGNTEAFF.

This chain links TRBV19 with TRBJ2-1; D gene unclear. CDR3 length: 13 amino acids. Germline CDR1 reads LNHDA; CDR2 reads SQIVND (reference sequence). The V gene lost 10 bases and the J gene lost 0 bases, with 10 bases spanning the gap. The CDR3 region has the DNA TGTGCCACCGCCCGGAGCTCCTACAATGAGCAGTTCTTC. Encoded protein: CATARSSYNEQFF.

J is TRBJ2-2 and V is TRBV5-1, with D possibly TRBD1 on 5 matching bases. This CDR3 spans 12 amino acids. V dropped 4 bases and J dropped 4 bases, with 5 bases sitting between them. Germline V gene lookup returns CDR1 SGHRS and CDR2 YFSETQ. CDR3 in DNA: TGCGCCAGCAGCCAGGGCACCGGGGAGCTGTTTTTT. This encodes CASSQGTGELFF.